This TCR beta chain was sequenced in a study of shared clonotypes between healthy human individuals. The ends lost 4 bases at V and 3 bases at J; junction bases unmatched: 9. Germline lookup yields CDR1 SGHDT and CDR2 YYEEEE. This CDR3 spans 15 amino acids. Study-wide findings and caveats: Owing to a small donor count, the genetic and exposure-history diversity represented was limited. Non-shared clonotypes were found to have lower generation probabilities than the clonotypes that were shared by all four of the sorted-subset donors.

To note about this clone: The antigen is unknown.

Each replicate PCR on the sorted subsets used 200 ng DNA (around 31,000 T cell genomes). Assay used: immunoSEQ multiplex PCR; TCRdb lists only in-frame clones, some missing. Found here are about 320,000 clones, around 86% of them singletons; the top ten hold around 15%. The specimen sequenced was memory CD8+ T cells sorted from blood. Indicated subset: CD45RO+ cells pooled with CCR7-negative TemRA cells. The chain uses TRBV5-6 and TRBJ2-7; 8 positions match TRBD1. The TCR sequence derives from a man in his late teens or twenties in good health. CDR3 residues: CASSAVRTGHYEQYF. The CDR3 region has the DNA TGTGCCAGCAGCGCGGTACGGACAGGGCACTACGAGCAGTACTTC.